The rows below give T cell receptor beta chains drawn from one sample of a study of metastatic and nonmetastatic thyroid tumors. TCRdb re-called the PCR reads through MiXCR. This sample carries fewer than 100,000 clones, 15% of them seen once, and the ten largest clones take 3.6%. The sample taken for sequencing was blood. The receptors shown here come from a female donor with papillary thyroid cancer or a benign thyroid nodule (not recorded which). Some clones in this sample may be carry-over from other donors' samples. Both conserved end residues are part of each CDR3. The D gene is left open where the match is weak. Some rows mark clone size as missing; the rest say once, few, many or name a class of expanded clone.

TRBJ2-5 | 14 | many | NA | TRBV12-3/TRBV12-4 | TGTGCCAGCAGCCCCGGGGGATTCCAAGAGACCCAGTACTTC | CASSPGGFQETQYF
TRBJ1-1 | 16 | many | NA | TRBV11-1 | TGTGCCAGCAGCTTAGTTTCAGGGCCCATTAACACTGAAGCTTTCTTT | CASSLVSGPINTEAFF
TRBJ1-1 | 12 | many | NA | TRBV28 | TGTGCCAGCAGCCAACGAGGGGGGGAAGCTTTCTTT | CASSQRGGEAFF
TRBJ2-1 | 14 | many | TRBD2 | TRBV6-2/TRBV6-3 | TGTGCCAGCAGTTACCTAGCGGGGTACAATGAGCAGTTCTTC | CASSYLAGYNEQFF
TRBJ1-3 | 19 | many | NA | TRBV7-8 | TGTGCCAGCAGCTTGCCCGCCCTACGACAGACGAGCTCTGGAAACACCATATATTTT | CASSLPALRQTSSGNTIYF
TRBJ1-4 | 15 | many | NA | TRBV28 | TGTGCCAGCAAAACCATTGGGACGGCGGATGAAAAACTGTTTTTT | CASKTIGTADEKLFF
TRBJ1-5 | 13 | many | NA | TRBV6-1 | TGTGCCAGCAGTGAGAGGGGAATGCAGCCCCAGCATTTT | CASSERGMQPQHF
TRBJ2-7 | 15 | many | NA | TRBV6-2/TRBV6-3 | TGTGCCAGCAGGTCCCCCGGGGACCTCTCCTACGAGCAGTACTTC | CASRSPGDLSYEQYF
TRBJ2-5 | 16 | NA | NA | TRBV6-2/TRBV6-3 | TGTGCCAGCAGTCCTTCAGAGGCGGAGGAGATAGAGACCCAGTACTTC | CASSPSEAEEIETQYF
TRBJ1-1 | 12 | NA | NA | TRBV28 | TGTGCCAGCAGTTTGGGAGGCACTGAATTTTTCTTT | CASSLGGTEFFF
TRBJ1-4 | 14 | many | TRBD1 | TRBV6-1 | TGTGCCAGCAGTCCGGACAGGGCTCACGAAAAACTGTTTTTT | CASSPDRAHEKLFF
TRBJ1-1 | 13 | NA | NA | TRBV6-2/TRBV6-3 | TGTGCCAGCACGACCGGAGTAGGCACTGAATCTTTCTTT | CASTTGVGTESFF
TRBJ2-1 | 17 | many | TRBD1 | TRBV19 | TGTGCCAGTAGTATTTGGATCGGGACAGGGTTATACAATGAGCAGTTCTTC | CASSIWIGTGLYNEQFF
TRBJ1-1 | 14 | NA | NA | TRBV28 | TGTGCCAGCAGTGTCTTACGGATCAACACTGAAGCTTTCTTT | CASSVLRINTEAFF
TRBJ2-5 | 18 | many | TRBD2 | TRBV11-2 | TGTGCCAGCAGATCGGGACTAGCGGGGGTTCCAGGTAGAGAGACCCAGTACTTC | CASRSGLAGVPGRETQYF
TRBJ2-1 | 17 | many | NA | TRBV12-3/TRBV12-4 | TGTGCCAGCAGTTTATATTGGCTTAACGGCTCCTACAATGAGCAGTTCTTC | CASSLYWLNGSYNEQFF
TRBJ2-1 | 15 | many | TRBD2 | TRBV9 | TGTGCCAGCAGCCGGACTAGCGGGCCTTACAATGAGCAGTTCTTC | CASSRTSGPYNEQFF
TRBJ2-1 | 12 | NA | NA | TRBV4-1 | TGCGCCAGCAGCCCACCGGGGATTGAGCAGTTCTTC | CASSPPGIEQFF
TRBJ1-2 | 15 | many | NA | TRBV19 | TGTGCCAGTAGTAACCGACCTGGTGCGGACTATGGCTACACCTTC | CASSNRPGADYGYTF
TRBJ2-2 | 14 | NA | NA | TRBV12-3/TRBV12-4 | TGTGCCAGCAGTTTAGGAGCTGAGGGCGGGGAGCTGTTTTTT | CASSLGAEGGELFF
TRBJ1-6 | 13 | NA | NA | TRBV30 | TGTGCCTGGAGTCGTAAGAGGGATTCACCCATCCACTTT | CAWSRKRDSPIHF
TRBJ2-1 | 19 | few | TRBD1 | TRBV4-1 | TGCGCCAGCAGCCCGTGGACAGGGGGCCTTCTTAGCTCCTACAATGAGCAGTTCTTC | CASSPWTGGLLSSYNEQFF
TRBJ2-7 | 12 | many | TRBD2 | TRBV5-6 | TGTGCCAGCAGCTTAACGGGAGGCGAGCAGTACTTC | CASSLTGGEQYF
TRBJ2-1 | 14 | many | TRBD1 | TRBV25-1 | TGTGCCAGCAGTGCCCCGGGACAGAGCAATGAGCAGTTCTTC | CASSAPGQSNEQFF
TRBJ1-5 | 18 | many | NA | TRBV11-2 | TGTGCCAGCAGCTTCTCTTTCCTGGGACGGCCAACGGTTGGGCCCCAGCATTTT | CASSFSFLGRPTVGPQHF
TRBJ2-3 | 17 | NA | TRBD2 | TRBV11-2 | TGTGCCAGCAGCTTAGCTAAGCCGGGACTAGCGGGAGGGGCGCAGTATTTT | CASSLAKPGLAGGAQYF
TRBJ1-6 | 17 | NA | NA | TRBV28 | TGTGCCAGCAGTTATCTACAGGGTGTAACGATGAATTCACCCCTCCACTTT | CASSYLQGVTMNSPLHF
TRBJ1-2 | 16 | few | NA | TRBV27 | TGTGCCAGTAGTGGAGGGGGGGTGACCCCTAACTATGGCTACACCTTC | CASSGGGVTPNYGYTF
TRBJ2-3 | 15 | NA | TRBD1 | TRBV24-1 | TGTGCCACTACTTGGTCCGACAGGGTCACAGATACGCAGTATTTT | CATTWSDRVTDTQYF
TRBJ2-2 | 14 | many | NA | TRBV6-1 | TGTGCCAGCAGTGAAGTACAGGTCGCCGGGGAGCTGTTTTTT | CASSEVQVAGELFF
TRBJ2-1 | 15 | many | NA | TRBV6-4 | TGTGCCAGCAGTACTCAGGGGCAAGGGGGGGATGAGCAGTTCTTC | CASSTQGQGGDEQFF
TRBJ1-5 | 15 | many | TRBD1 | TRBV7-9 | TGTGCCAGCAGCCCGGGACAGGGGGTTCTTCAGCCCCAGCATTTT | CASSPGQGVLQPQHF
TRBJ2-3 | 15 | NA | NA | TRBV10-2 | TGCGCCAGCAGCGGGACTCCTCCACGAACAGATACGCAGTATTTT | CASSGTPPRTDTQYF
TRBJ1-1 | 15 | NA | NA | TRBV4-1 | TGCGCCAGCAGCCAAGGACGGGGCTCGTGGACTGAAGCTTTCTTT | CASSQGRGSWTEAFF
TRBJ1-1 | 15 | many | NA | TRBV4-2 | TGTGCCAGCAGCCAAGATACAGGGTTGAACACTGAAGCTTTCTTT | CASSQDTGLNTEAFF
TRBJ2-7 | 12 | many | NA | TRBV3-1 | TGTGCCAGCAGCCAAGCGCCCTGGAGGCAGTACTTC | CASSQAPWRQYF
TRBJ2-5 | 14 | many | NA | TRBV20-1 | TGCAGTGCCGATGGGTCGACGGCCCAAGAGACCCAGTACTTC | CSADGSTAQETQYF
TRBJ2-2 | 14 | many | NA | TRBV24-1 | TGTGCCACGAGTACCGGGACCCGACCCGGGGAGCTGTTTTTT | CATSTGTRPGELFF
TRBJ1-5 | 13 | many | NA | TRBV19 | TGTGCCAGTAGGGAATATAGCAATCAGCCCCAGCATTTT | CASREYSNQPQHF
TRBJ2-3 | 15 | NA | NA | TRBV11-2 | TGTGCCAGCAGCTTATCTGGAGCTAGCACAGATACGCAGTATTTT | CASSLSGASTDTQYF
TRBJ2-5 | 15 | many | NA | TRBV12-3/TRBV12-4 | TGTGCCAGCCGCATGGACTTACATTCTGAAGAGACCCAGTACTTC | CASRMDLHSEETQYF
TRBJ2-3 | 16 | few | TRBD2 | TRBV3-1 | TGTGCCAGCAGCCAAGATGGCGGGGGGGGCACAGATACGCAGTATTTT | CASSQDGGGGTDTQYF
TRBJ1-4 | 14 | many | NA | TRBV20-1 | TGCAGTGCCTCCACCGGGGACGGGAATGAAAAACTGTTTTTT | CSASTGDGNEKLFF
TRBJ2-1 | 11 | few | NA | TRBV6-2/TRBV6-3 | TGTGCCAGCAGTTCCATGTGCGAGCAGTTCTTT | CASSSMCEQFF
TRBJ2-7 | 17 | many | TRBD2 | TRBV5-1 | TGCGCCAGCACTCAAACTAGCGGGGGGGCTAGCTCCTACGAGCAGTACTTC | CASTQTSGGASSYEQYF
TRBJ1-6 | 17 | NA | TRBD1 | TRBV27 | TGTGCCAGCAGTTTAAGGCTCGGGACAGGCGATAATTCACCCCTCAACTTT | CASSLRLGTGDNSPLNF
TRBJ2-1 | 14 | many | TRBD2 | TRBV6-1 | TGTGCCAGCAGGACTAGCGGGACCTACAATGAGCAGTTCTTC | CASRTSGTYNEQFF
TRBJ1-5 | 18 | few | TRBD1 | TRBV6-5 | TGTGCCAGCAGTTTACTTTGGACAGGGCCTTATAGCAATCAGCCCCAGCATTTT | CASSLLWTGPYSNQPQHF
TRBJ1-2 | 14 | many | NA | TRBV2 | TGTGCCAGCAGTGAAAGGGGGACAAACTATGGCTACACCTTC | CASSERGTNYGYTF
TRBJ1-5 | 19 | NA | NA | TRBV24-1 | TGTGTCACCAGTCATCACAGTGGCCGCAGTGACTATAGCAATCAGCCCCAGCATTTT | CVTSHHSGRSDYSNQPQHF
TRBJ1-1 | 15 | many | NA | TRBV12-3/TRBV12-4 | TGTGCCAGCACATCGGGGGTCCGGGGATACACTGAAGCTTTCTTT | CASTSGVRGYTEAFF
TRBJ2-7 | 14 | many | TRBD2 | TRBV11-2 | TGTGCCAGCAGCTTAGGGGGTCTAGCGGGGGGTTCGTACTTC | CASSLGGLAGGSYF
TRBJ2-1 | 12 | NA | NA | TRBV11-3 | TGTGCCAGCAGCTTAGATAGGGATGAGCAGTTCTTC | CASSLDRDEQFF
TRBJ1-2 | 15 | NA | NA | TRBV5-1 | TGCGCCAGCAGCCTGACCGACGGGGGCCCCTATGGCTACACCTTC | CASSLTDGGPYGYTF
TRBJ1-2 | 13 | many | NA | TRBV15 | TGTGCCACCAGCAGAGCGGAGAGCTATGGCTACACCTTC | CATSRAESYGYTF
TRBJ1-4 | 13 | medium-sized | NA | TRBV6-1 | TGTGCCAGCAACCGAATAGCAGGTGAAAAACTGTTTTTT | CASNRIAGEKLFF
TRBJ2-2 | 13 | many | NA | TRBV7-2 | TGTGCCAGCAGTGTTGACGGCACCGGGGAGCTGTTTTTT | CASSVDGTGELFF